This record looks at one T cell receptor beta chain sequence and its context. What it recognizes is unknown. The sample is drawn from a study of T cell responses to AZD1222 COVID-19 vaccine. Using immunoSEQ multiplex PCR, the repertoire was profiled, and TCRdb retains in-frame clones only, with some absent. The repertoire holds 95,000 to 110,000 clones, with over 90% as singletons. Germline loops: CDR1 LNHNV, CDR2 YYDKDF (reference sequence). The length of the CDR3 is 15 residues. V was clipped by 3 bases and J by 3 bases, with 15 bases between them. Study-level findings and limits: The donor cohort was predominantly white British with a female majority, and clonal diversity may have been underestimated. Just six AZD1222 recipients were seropositive at baseline. There were repertoire samples only from the period after the peak T cell response.

Sequenced here: peripheral blood, sampled on day 0 of AZD1222 vaccination. The receptor was derived from an adult in good health. This chain connects TRBV15 to TRBJ2-7, with a weak D call TRBD1 (5 bases). Here the CDR3 DNA reads TGTGCCACCAGCAGGACAGTGGATTCATACTACGAGCAGTACTTC. It yields the protein CATSRTVDSYYEQYF.